The clone carrying this T cell receptor beta chain was counted many times. Germline assignment: CDR1 DFQATT and CDR2 SNEGSKA (reference sequence). The CDR3 spans 15 residues. Trimming took 2 bases from V and 5 from J, leaving 15 bases between them. One entry per CDR3 protein results from TCRdb running MiXCR on the 5' RACE reads. The data hold 55,000 to 75,000 distinct CDR3 sequences, with roughly 2.5% observed a single time. The data derive from a study of neurological immune-mediated disorders. The chain links TRBV20-1 to TRBJ2-2; D gene unclear. This TCR derives from a man aged 45-65 years with multiple sclerosis. Sequencing used PBMCs. CDR3 protein: CSARIPAVQTGELFF. The CDR3 bases are TGCAGTGCTAGAATTCCGGCGGTACAAACCGGGGAGCTGTTTTTT.